This TCR beta chain was retrieved from a study of shared clonotypes between healthy human individuals. Study-level findings and limits: Owing to a small donor count, the genetic and exposure-history diversity represented was limited. Clonotype sharing among donors, it was expected, would be affected by sequencing depth.

Each subset's genomic DNA was split evenly across several immunoSEQ plates. Clones were sequenced by immunoSEQ multiplex PCR, and TCRdb holds only the in-frame ones, with some missing. The sample has some 1 million clones; about 75% are singletons. Concerning this clone: The antigen remains undetermined.

The donor cohort consisted entirely of Caucasian adults residing in Nashville, Tennessee. CDR1 is SGDLS, CDR2 YYNGEE, per germline. V lost 6 bases, J lost 7 bases, and 16 bases lay in between. CDR3 length: 13 amino acids. The chain couples TRBV9 to TRBJ1-2, with a tentative D call TRBD1 (5 bases). This sequence was found in a man younger than 35 in good health. The sequenced sample consisted of memory CD4+ T cells sorted from blood. The subset was: CD45RA-negative fraction. CDR3 loop: CASTPDGARGYTF. CDR3 DNA sequence: TGTGCCAGCACCCCTGATGGGGCGCGTGGCTACACCTTC.